These 18 T cell receptor beta chains were all obtained from the same sample, sequenced in a study of blood T cell repertoires in COVID-19. Data came from immunoSEQ multiplex PCR; TCRdb stores just in-frame clones and leaves some out. The sample lists about 240,000 clones, roughly 87% occurring once. Sequenced material: peripheral blood. The receptors come from a man aged 55-75 years who had recovered from COVID-19.

V usage is TRBV2 and J usage is TRBJ2-7, with a tentative D call TRBD1 (5 bases). The CDR3 consists of 13 residues. The V and J ends lost 6 bases and 6 bases respectively, with 15 bases between them. Germline values: CDR1 SNHLY, CDR2 FYNNEI. The CDR3 here is CASRASGIGEQYF. The CDR3 coding sequence is TGTGCCAGCAGGGCCTCAGGGATTGGCGAGCAGTACTTC.

The chain has TRBV11-3 and TRBJ2-7, with TRBD1 matching over 7 bases. V trimming: 0 bases; J trimming: 0 bases; junction bases outside the gene matches: 11. Germline assignment: CDR1 SGHNT and CDR2 YENEEA. The CDR3 totals 18 residues. CDR3 DNA sequence: TGTGCCAGCAGCTTAGATACTCTTGGCCGGGACAGCTCCTACGAGCAGTACTTC. Amino acids: CASSLDTLGRDSSYEQYF.

The chain uses TRBV18 and TRBJ2-1; the match to TRBD1 covers 12 bases. J gave up 6 bases and V 3 bases, and 3 bases lay outside the gene matches. The germline V gene has CDR1 KGHSH and CDR2 LQKENI. The CDR3 has 15 residues. CDR3 bases: TGTGCCAGCTCACCCGGGACAGGGGGCTTCAATGAGCAGTTCTTC. Its translation: CASSPGTGGFNEQFF. The full variable domain, in which reference TRBV18 and TRBJ2-1 provide the parts outside the CDR3, is NAGVMQNPRHLVRRRGQEARLRCSPMKGHSHVYWYRQLPEEGLKFMVYLQKENIIDESGMPKERFSAEFPKEGPSILRIQQVVRGDSAAYFCASSPGTGGFNEQFFGPGTRLTVL.

This chain uses TRBV6-5 with TRBJ1-6; a weak D match, TRBD1 (5 bases). V was cut by 9 bases and J by 9 bases, with 18 bases left in between. Germline V gene data show CDR1 as MNHEY and CDR2 as SVGAGI. The CDR3 is 14 residues long. The CDR3 loop is CASHRGQGFSPLHF. For the CDR3, the DNA is TGTGCCAGTCATAGAGGTCAGGGCTTTTCACCCCTCCACTTT.

V gene TRBV18 combines with J gene TRBJ1-1; no firm D call. V dropped 6 bases and J dropped 2 bases, with 10 bases sitting between them. Germline values: CDR1 KGHSH, CDR2 LQKENI. CDR3 length: 13 residues. CDR3 protein: CASSRSLNTEAFF. CDR3 nucleotides: TGTGCCAGCTCTAGAAGTCTTAACACTGAAGCTTTCTTT.

The chain combines TRBV5-4 with TRBJ1-2; D uncertain. The germline CDR1 and CDR2 sequences are SGHNT and YYREEE (reference sequence). The V end lost 0 bases, the J end lost 9 bases, and 15 bases lay between the germline ends. The CDR3 totals 14 residues. The CDR3 loop reads CASSLATSSPRYTF. The DNA for the CDR3 is TGTGCCAGCAGCTTGGCCACCTCGAGCCCCCGCTACACCTTC.

The CDR3 loop is CASSLRDYEQYV. Written as DNA, the CDR3 is TGTGCCAGCAGCTTACGGGACTACGAGCAGTACGTC. This sequence joins TRBV7-9 and TRBJ2-7; TRBD2 is a possible D gene (5 bases). The CDR3 is made up of 12 amino acids. Germline-derived CDR1 and CDR2 are SEHNR and FQNEAQ (reference sequence). V lost 2 bases, J lost 3 bases, and 5 bases lay in between.

The chain employs TRBV5-1 and TRBJ2-2; D perhaps matches TRBD1 (5 bases). The CDR3 spans 16 residues. V was clipped by 1 base and J by 2 bases, with 12 bases between them. Germline CDR1 SGHRS, CDR2 YFSETQ. The CDR3 nucleotides read TGCGCCAGCAGCTTGTTGGTGGGGCTAAACACCGGGGAGCTGTTTTTT. Protein product: CASSLLVGLNTGELFF.

This clone was seen more than once but under ten times. This chain connects TRBV7-9 to TRBJ2-1; D ambiguous. Germline CDR1 reads SEHNR; CDR2 reads FQNEAQ (reference sequence). The V end was cut by 1 base, the J end by 15 bases, with 10 bases between. The CDR3 loop spans 11 amino acids. The CDR3, as DNA: TGTGCCAGCAGCTTAGTCGCTATTCCGTTCTTC. It codes for CASSLVAIPFF.

The rearrangement links TRBV29-1 to TRBJ1-2, with D possibly matching TRBD1 (5 bases). The V gene's germline CDR1 is SQVTM and CDR2 ANQGSEA. There are 15 residues in the CDR3. The V end lost 5 bases, the J end lost 1 base, and 17 bases lay between the germline ends. The CDR3 here is CSVRFLQGSNYGYTF. The CDR3 nucleotides are TGCAGCGTTCGATTTCTGCAGGGAAGTAACTATGGCTACACCTTC.

This clone was picked up a small number of times. V is TRBV7-9 and J is TRBJ1-1; 9 bases fit TRBD1. CDR3 length: 14 amino acids. Germline V gene lookup returns CDR1 SEHNR and CDR2 FQNEAQ (reference sequence). Trimming at V came to 4 bases and at J to 6 bases, leaving 6 bases not matched to a gene. This chain's CDR3 is CASSSPGQGSEAFF. CDR3 nucleotide sequence: TGTGCCAGCAGCTCTCCGGGACAGGGCTCTGAAGCTTTCTTT. Full variable domain (rest looked up from reference TRBV7-9 and TRBJ1-1): DTGVSQNPRHKITKRGQNVTFRCDPISEHNRLYWYRQTLGQGPEFLTYFQNEAQLEKSRLLSDRFSAERPKGSFSTLEIQRTEQGDSAMYLCASSSPGQGSEAFFGQGTRLTVV.

This sequence joins TRBV18 and TRBJ1-1, with D possibly TRBD1 on 6 matching bases. Trimming took 5 bases from V and 1 from J, leaving 8 bases between them. The CDR3 sequence is 13 residues long. Germline V gene data show CDR1 as KGHSH and CDR2 as LQKENI. This CDR3 reads CASSATGNTEAFF. DNA of the CDR3: TGTGCCAGCTCAGCGACAGGGAACACTGAAGCTTTCTTT.

V gene TRBV21-1 combines with J gene TRBJ2-3; no DNA check was done on the table's D call, TRBD2. TRBV21-1 is deemed a pseudogene. The CDR3 contains 21 residues. The CDR3 region has the DNA TGTGCCAGCAGCAAAGCCTGTCGTTGGTCCAGCGGGGGGCGGGACACAGATACGCAGTATTTT. Amino acid sequence: CASSKACRWSSGGRDTDTQYF.

The count of this clone is one. The genes are TRBV14 and TRBJ2-5, with a possible D match to TRBD1 (5 bases). Germline loops: CDR1 SGHDN, CDR2 FVKESK. Trimming removed 2 bases from V and 5 bases from J, with 15 bases in between. The CDR3 extends over 15 amino acids. CDR3 nucleotide sequence: TGTGCCAGCAGCCAATCGGTGACTCCAGGGGAGACCCAGTACTTC. Protein product: CASSQSVTPGETQYF.

This clone was seen a few times. This chain connects TRBV19 to TRBJ1-5; maybe TRBD1 (6 bases). The CDR3 covers 17 residues. The germline CDR1 and CDR2 sequences are LNHDA and SQIVND (reference sequence). The V and J ends lost 3 bases and 4 bases respectively, with 19 bases between them. CDR3 amino acids: CASSIPQGDFKNQPQHF. CDR3 DNA: TGTGCCAGTAGTATTCCACAGGGAGATTTTAAGAATCAGCCCCAGCATTTT.

This clone appeared a single time. J is TRBJ2-5 and V is TRBV5-1; 8 nucleotides line up with TRBD1. The germline V gene has CDR1 SGHRS and CDR2 YFSETQ. The ends lost 5 bases at V and 3 bases at J; junction bases unmatched: 9. The CDR3 is made up of 15 amino acids. The CDR3 DNA reads as TGCGCCAGCAGACCGACTCCGGGACAGGAAGAGACCCAGTACTTC. Protein: CASRPTPGQEETQYF.

The chain joins TRBV7-2 to TRBJ1-1; D might be TRBD1 (5 bases). The CDR3 covers 17 residues. With 5 bases removed from V and 0 bases from J, the gap between germline ends came to 19 bases. Germline V gene sequence: CDR1 SGHTA, CDR2 FQGNSA. CDR3 sequence (DNA): TGTGCCAGCAGCCCCCCCTCTGGTAGGGGAATGAACACTGAAGCTTTCTTT. Amino acids: CASSPPSGRGMNTEAFF.

The chain has TRBV30 and TRBJ2-3; maybe TRBD2 (7 bases). The germline V gene encodes CDR1 GTSNPN and CDR2 SVGIG (reference sequence). This CDR3 has 13 residues. V shed 5 bases and J shed 7 bases, with 16 bases lying between them. The CDR3 protein is CAWRRAGANTQYF. CDR3 DNA sequence: TGTGCCTGGCGCCGGGCGGGGGCGAATACGCAGTATTTT.